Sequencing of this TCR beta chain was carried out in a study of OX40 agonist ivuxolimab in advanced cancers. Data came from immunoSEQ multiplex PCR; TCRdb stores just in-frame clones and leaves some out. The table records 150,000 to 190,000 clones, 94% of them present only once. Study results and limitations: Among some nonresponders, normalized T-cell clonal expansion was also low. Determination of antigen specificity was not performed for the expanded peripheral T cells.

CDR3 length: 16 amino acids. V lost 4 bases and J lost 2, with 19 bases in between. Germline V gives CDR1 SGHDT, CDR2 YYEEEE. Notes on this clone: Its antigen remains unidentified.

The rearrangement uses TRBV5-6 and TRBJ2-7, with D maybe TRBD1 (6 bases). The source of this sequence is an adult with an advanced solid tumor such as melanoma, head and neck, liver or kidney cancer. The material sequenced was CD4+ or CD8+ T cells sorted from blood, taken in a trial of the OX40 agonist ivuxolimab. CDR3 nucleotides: TGTGCCAGCAGCCCCCAGGCCGGCAGGGGAACCTACGAGCAGTACTTC. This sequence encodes CASSPQAGRGTYEQYF.